The clone carrying this T cell receptor beta chain showed up many times. Its antigen is undetermined. The data originate from a study of T cell repertoires in cytomegalovirus infection. Study at large: An indication of both CMV infection and matching HLA type came from public TCR beta signatures.

V shed 5 bases, J shed 4 bases, and the junction held 7 bases outside the gene matches. CDR1 and CDR2 (germline): SNHLY, FYNNEI. The CDR3 contains 15 residues. Study outcomes and limitations: The ex vivo response was dominated by HLA-C-restricted CMV-specific TCR beta clonotypes. Adding up the frequency of public TCR beta families identified people who carried CMV plus the relevant HLA.

TCRdb independently ran MiXCR on the reads; one entry per CDR3 protein. The data contain around 300,000 distinct CDR3 sequences, about 25% of them singletons. The sequencing input was PBMCs. The clonotype was recovered from a human donor in good health (CMV status not recorded). Some clones in this sample may be carry-over from other donors' samples. The J gene is TRBJ2-2, the V gene TRBV2, with 7 nucleotides matching TRBD1. This chain's CDR3 is CASSRDSSSTGELFF. DNA of the CDR3: TGTGCCAGCAGTAGGGACAGTTCGAGCACCGGGGAGCTGTTTTTT.